The clone carrying this TCR beta chain is a singleton in its sample. Its antigen is currently unknown. Profiled with immunoSEQ multiplex PCR; TCRdb holds only in-frame clones, not every one. This table has 45,000 to 55,000 clones, roughly 83% appearing once. These data are taken from a study of OX40 agonist ivuxolimab in advanced cancers. Study details: Ivuxolimab, which patients received intravenously every 2 weeks, was dosed at 0.01 to 10 mg/kg.

Overall study results and limits: The study did not work out the antigen specificity of the expanded peripheral T cells.

This specimen was CD4+ or CD8+ T cells sorted from blood, taken in a trial of the OX40 agonist ivuxolimab. This sequence was found in an adult with an advanced solid tumor such as melanoma, head and neck, liver or kidney cancer.

CDR3 in DNA: TGTGCCAGCAGCTTCGGCAGGGCCTACGAGCAGTACTTC. Its translation: CASSFGRAYEQYF. V gene TRBV11-1 combines with J gene TRBJ2-7; possible D gene TRBD1, 5 bases. The length of the CDR3 is 13 residues. Germline V gene lookup returns CDR1 SGHAT and CDR2 FQDESV (reference sequence). The V end was cut by 3 bases, the J end by 2 bases, with 8 bases between.